This T cell receptor beta chain was obtained from a study of blood T cell repertoires in COVID-19. The CDR3 consists of 17 residues. Germline values: CDR1 MDHEN, CDR2 SYDVKM. The V end was cut by 3 bases, the J end by 1 base, with 19 bases between. Recruits, aged roughly 18 to 95 years, lived in 25 or so US areas. Measured with immunoSEQ multiplex PCR; TCRdb has only the in-frame clones, and not every one. The data show roughly 400,000 clones, about 88% seen once. The chain has TRBV28 and TRBJ2-7; D remains unclear. This clonotype originated in a woman aged 18-29 years who had been exposed to COVID-19. The sample comprised PBMCs or T cells enriched from blood (not recorded which). The CDR3 DNA follows: TGTGCCAGCAGTTTCGGTAGCACCGGTTTCTTTTCCTACGAGCAGTACTTC. Amino acids: CASSFGSTGFFSYEQYF. Filled out from reference TRBV28 and TRBJ2-7, the complete variable domain reads DVKVTQSSRYLVKRTGEKVFLECVQDMDHENMFWYRQDPGLGLRLIYFSYDVKMKEKGDIPEGYSVSREKKERFSLILESASTNQTSMYLCASSFGSTGFFSYEQYFGPGTRLTVT.